This TCR beta chain was sequenced during a study of graft-versus-host responses after intestinal transplantation. The CDR3 extends over 14 amino acids. The germline gives CDR1 MNHNY, CDR2 SVGAGI (reference sequence). Some clones are missing from TCRdb's copy, which holds only in-frame ones; the method was immunoSEQ multiplex PCR. The sample records 85,000 to 90,000 clones, 75% to 95% being singletons. In this sample, this clone turned up once. Its antigen is currently unknown. The chain employs TRBV6-6 and TRBJ2-1, with 7 positions matching TRBD2. The sample here was unstimulated CD4+ T cells sorted from spleen or lymph node cells, taken before transplant. The sequence was collected from a human donor who was the organ donor for an intestinal transplant. The CDR3 DNA is TGTGCGTCACGGGACGGGGGGACGTACAATGAGCAGTTCTTC. This encodes CASRDGGTYNEQFF.